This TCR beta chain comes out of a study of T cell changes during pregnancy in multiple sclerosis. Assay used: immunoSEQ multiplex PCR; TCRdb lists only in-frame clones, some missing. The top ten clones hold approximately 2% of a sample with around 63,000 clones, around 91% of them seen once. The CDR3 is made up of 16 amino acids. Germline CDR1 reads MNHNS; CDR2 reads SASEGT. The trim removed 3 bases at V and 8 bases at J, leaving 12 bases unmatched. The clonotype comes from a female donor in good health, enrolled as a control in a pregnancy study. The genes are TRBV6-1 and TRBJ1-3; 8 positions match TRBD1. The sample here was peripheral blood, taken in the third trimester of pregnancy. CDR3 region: CASSEWRAGGVHTIYF. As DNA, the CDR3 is TGTGCCAGCAGTGAGTGGAGGGCAGGGGGCGTTCACACCATATATTTT.